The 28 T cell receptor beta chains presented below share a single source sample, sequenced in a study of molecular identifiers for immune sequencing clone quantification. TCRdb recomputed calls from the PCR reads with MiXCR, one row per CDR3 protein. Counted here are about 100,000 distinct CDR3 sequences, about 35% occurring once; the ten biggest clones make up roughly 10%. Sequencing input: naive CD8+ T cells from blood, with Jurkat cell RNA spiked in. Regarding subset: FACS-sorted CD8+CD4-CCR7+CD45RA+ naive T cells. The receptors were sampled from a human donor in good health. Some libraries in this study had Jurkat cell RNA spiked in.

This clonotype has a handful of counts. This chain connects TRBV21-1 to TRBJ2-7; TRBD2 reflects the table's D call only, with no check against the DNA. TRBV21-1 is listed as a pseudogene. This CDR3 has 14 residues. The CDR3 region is CASPYGTSDYEQYF. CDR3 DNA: TGTGCCAGCCCTTACGGGACTAGCGACTACGAGCAGTACTTC.

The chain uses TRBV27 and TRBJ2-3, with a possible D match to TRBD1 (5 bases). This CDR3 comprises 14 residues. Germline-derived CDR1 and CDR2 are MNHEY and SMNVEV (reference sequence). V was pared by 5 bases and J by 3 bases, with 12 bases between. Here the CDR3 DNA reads TGTGCCAGCAGTCCTCTCCCAGGGACAGATACGCAGTATTTT. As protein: CASSPLPGTDTQYF.

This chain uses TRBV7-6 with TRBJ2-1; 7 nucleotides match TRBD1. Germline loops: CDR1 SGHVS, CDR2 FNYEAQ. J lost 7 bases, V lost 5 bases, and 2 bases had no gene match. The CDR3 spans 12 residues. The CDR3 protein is CASSTGENEQFF. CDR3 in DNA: TGTGCCAGCAGCACAGGGGAGAATGAGCAGTTCTTC.

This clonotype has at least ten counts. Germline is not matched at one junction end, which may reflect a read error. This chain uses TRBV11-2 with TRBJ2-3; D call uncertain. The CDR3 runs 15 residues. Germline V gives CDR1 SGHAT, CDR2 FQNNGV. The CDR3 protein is CASSLEARHTDTQYF. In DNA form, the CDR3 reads TGTGCTAGCAGCTTAGAGGCGAGACACACAGATACGCAGTATTTT.

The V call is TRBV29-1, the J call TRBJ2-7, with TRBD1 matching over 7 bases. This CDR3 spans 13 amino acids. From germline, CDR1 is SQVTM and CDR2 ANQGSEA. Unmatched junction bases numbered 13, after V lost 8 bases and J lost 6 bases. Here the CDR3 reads CSTAPDRAGEQYF. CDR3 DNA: TGCAGCACCGCCCCCGACAGGGCGGGCGAGCAGTACTTC.

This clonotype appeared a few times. This CDR3 reads CASSFTGASTDTQYF. The CDR3 nucleotides read TGTGCCAGCAGCTTTACGGGGGCAAGCACAGATACGCAGTATTTT. The V gene is TRBV7-3, the J gene TRBJ2-3, with D perhaps TRBD1 or TRBD2 (6 bases each). The V gene's germline CDR1 is SGHTA and CDR2 FQGTGA. The CDR3 covers 15 residues. V lost 3 bases and J 0 bases, leaving 10 bases between the germline ends.

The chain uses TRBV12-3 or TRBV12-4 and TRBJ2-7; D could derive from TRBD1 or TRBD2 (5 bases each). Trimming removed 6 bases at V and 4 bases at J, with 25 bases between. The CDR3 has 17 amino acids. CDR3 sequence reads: CASSPLWAAGAVYEQYF. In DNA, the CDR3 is TGTGCCAGCAGCCCCCTGTGGGCAGCCGGGGCGGTTTACGAGCAGTACTTC.

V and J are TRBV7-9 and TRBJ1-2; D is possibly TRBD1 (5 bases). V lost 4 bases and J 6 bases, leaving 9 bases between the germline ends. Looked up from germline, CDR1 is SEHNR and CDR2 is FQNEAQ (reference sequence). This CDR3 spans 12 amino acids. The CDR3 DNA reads TGTGCCAGCAGCTGGGGGACGGATGGCTACACCTTC. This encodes CASSWGTDGYTF.

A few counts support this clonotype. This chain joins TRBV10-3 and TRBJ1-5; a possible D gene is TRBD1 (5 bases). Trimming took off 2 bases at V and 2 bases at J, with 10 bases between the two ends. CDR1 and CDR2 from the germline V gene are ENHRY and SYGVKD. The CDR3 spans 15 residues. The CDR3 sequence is CAISEVSGRNQPQHF. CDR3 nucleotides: TGTGCCATCAGTGAGGTGTCAGGGCGCAATCAGCCCCAGCATTTT.

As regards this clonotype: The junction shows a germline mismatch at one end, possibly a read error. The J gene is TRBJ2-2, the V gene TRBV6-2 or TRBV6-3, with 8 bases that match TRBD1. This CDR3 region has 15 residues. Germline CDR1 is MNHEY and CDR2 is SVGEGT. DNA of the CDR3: TGTGCCAGCAATTTCAGGGGGCAGGTCACCGGGGAGCTGTATTTT. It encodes CASNFRGQVTGELYF.

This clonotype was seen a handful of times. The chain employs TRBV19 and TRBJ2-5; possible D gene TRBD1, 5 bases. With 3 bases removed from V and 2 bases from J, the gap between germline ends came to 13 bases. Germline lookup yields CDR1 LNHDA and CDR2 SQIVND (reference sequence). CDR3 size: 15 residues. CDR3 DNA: TGTGCCAGTAGTATTGTGGCAGGGCTACAAGAGACCCAGTACTTC. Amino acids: CASSIVAGLQETQYF.

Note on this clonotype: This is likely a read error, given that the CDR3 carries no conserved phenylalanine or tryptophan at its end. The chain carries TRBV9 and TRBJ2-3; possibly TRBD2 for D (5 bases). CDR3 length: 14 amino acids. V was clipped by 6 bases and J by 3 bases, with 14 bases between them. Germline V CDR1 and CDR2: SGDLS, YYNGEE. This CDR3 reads CASIWGEGTDTQYY. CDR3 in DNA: TGTGCCAGCATCTGGGGAGAAGGAACAGATACGCAGTATTAT.

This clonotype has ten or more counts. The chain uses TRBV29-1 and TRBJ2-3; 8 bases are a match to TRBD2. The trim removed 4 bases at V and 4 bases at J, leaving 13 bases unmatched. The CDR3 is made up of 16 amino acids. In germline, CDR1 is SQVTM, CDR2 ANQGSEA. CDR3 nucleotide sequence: TGCAGCGTTGTTGGAACAGCGGGAGTTTTTGCAGATACGCAGTATTTT. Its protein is CSVVGTAGVFADTQYF.

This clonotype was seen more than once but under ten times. The CDR3 bases are TGTGCCAGTAGTGTGGGACAGCCACGAACGGATACGCAGTATTTT. Its translation: CASSVGQPRTDTQYF. The rearrangement links TRBV19 to TRBJ2-3; TRBD1 aligns across 7 bases. This CDR3 region has 15 residues. J was trimmed by 6 bases and V by 5 bases; bases with no gene match: 11. Germline V gene data show CDR1 as LNHDA and CDR2 as SQIVND (reference sequence).

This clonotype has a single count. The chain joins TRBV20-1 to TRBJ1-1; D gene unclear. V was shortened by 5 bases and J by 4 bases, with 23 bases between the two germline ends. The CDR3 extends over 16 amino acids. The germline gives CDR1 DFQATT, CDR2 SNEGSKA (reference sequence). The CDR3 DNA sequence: TGCAGTGCTGACGATACACAAGGTCATTTAATCACTGAAGCTTTCTTT. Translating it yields CSADDTQGHLITEAFF.

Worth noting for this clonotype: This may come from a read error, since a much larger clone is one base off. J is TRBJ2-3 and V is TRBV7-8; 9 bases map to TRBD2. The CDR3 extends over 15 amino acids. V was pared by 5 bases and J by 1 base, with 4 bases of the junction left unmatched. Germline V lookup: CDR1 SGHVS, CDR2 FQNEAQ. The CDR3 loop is CASSLSGGRTDTQYF. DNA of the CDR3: TGTGCCAGCAGCCTTAGCGGGGGCCGCACAGATACGCAGTATTTT.

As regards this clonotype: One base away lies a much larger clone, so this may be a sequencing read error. The DNA for the CDR3 is TGTGCCAGCAGCTCAACCCCCAGGGATACGCAGTATTTT. Amino acid sequence: CASSSTPRDTQYF. The V and J genes are TRBV7-9 and TRBJ2-3; D is unresolved. Germline lookup yields CDR1 SEHNR and CDR2 FQNEAQ (reference sequence). The CDR3 is made up of 13 amino acids. Trimming stripped 4 bases from V and 6 bases from J, with 11 bases between.

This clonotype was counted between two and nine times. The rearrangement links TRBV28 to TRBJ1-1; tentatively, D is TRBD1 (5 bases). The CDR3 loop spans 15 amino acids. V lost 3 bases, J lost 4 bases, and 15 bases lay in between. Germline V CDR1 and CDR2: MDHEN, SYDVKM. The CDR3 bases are TGTGCCAGCAGTTTTCCCGGGGGTACTCCCACTGAAGCTTTCTTT. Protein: CASSFPGGTPTEAFF.

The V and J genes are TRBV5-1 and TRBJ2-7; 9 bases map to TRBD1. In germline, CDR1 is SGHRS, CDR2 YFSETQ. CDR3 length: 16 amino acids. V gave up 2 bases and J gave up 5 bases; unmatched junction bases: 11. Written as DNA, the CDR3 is TGCGCCAGCAGCTTCTTCCAGGGACAGGGAAGCCACGAGCAGTACTTC. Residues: CASSFFQGQGSHEQYF.

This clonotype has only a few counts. CDR3 bases: TGTGCCAGCGAAGACCCCGGGGAGCTGTTTTTT. Translating it yields CASEDPGELFF. V and J are TRBV9 and TRBJ2-2; D call uncertain. V lost 7 bases and J 6 bases, leaving 7 bases between the germline ends. CDR1 and CDR2 from the germline V gene are SGDLS and YYNGEE. The CDR3 is made up of 11 amino acids.

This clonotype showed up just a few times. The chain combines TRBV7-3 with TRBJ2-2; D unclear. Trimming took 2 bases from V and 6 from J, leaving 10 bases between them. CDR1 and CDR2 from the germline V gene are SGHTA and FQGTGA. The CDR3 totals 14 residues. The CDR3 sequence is CASSLLGSPGELFF. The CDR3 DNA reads TGTGCCAGCAGCTTATTGGGTTCCCCCGGGGAGCTGTTTTTT.

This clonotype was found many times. CDR3 coding DNA: TGTGCCAGCAGCTTAGTGGTGGGGCCGGGCGAGCAGTACTTC. Its translation is CASSLVVGPGEQYF. The rearrangement joins TRBV7-9 to TRBJ2-7, with a weak D call TRBD1 (5 bases). V dropped 1 base and J dropped 6 bases, with 13 bases sitting between them. This CDR3 has 14 amino acids. The germline V gene encodes CDR1 SEHNR and CDR2 FQNEAQ (reference sequence).

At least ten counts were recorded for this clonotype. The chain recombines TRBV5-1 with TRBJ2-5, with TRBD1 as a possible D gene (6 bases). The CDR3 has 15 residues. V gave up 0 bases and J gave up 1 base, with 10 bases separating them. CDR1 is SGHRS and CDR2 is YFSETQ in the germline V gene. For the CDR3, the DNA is TGCGCCAGCAGCTTGGGCGGCAGGGGCCAAGAGACCCAGTACTTC. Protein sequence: CASSLGGRGQETQYF. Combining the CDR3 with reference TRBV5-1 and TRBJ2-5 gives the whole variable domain KAGVTQTPRYLIKTRGQQVTLSCSPISGHRSVSWYQQTPGQGLQFLFEYFSETQRNKGNFPGRFSGRQFSNSRSEMNVSTLELGDSALYLCASSLGGRGQETQYFGPGTRLLVL.

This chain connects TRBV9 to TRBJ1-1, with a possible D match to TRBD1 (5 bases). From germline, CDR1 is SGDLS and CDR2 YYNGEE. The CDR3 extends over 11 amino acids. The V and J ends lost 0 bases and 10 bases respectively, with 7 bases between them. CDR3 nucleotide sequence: TGTGCCAGCAGCGTAGTTACAGGAGCTTTCTTT. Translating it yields CASSVVTGAFF.

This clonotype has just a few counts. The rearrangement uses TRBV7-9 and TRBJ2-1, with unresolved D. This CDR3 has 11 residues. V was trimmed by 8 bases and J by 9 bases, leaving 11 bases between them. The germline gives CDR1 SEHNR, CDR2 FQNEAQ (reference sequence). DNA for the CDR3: TGTGCCAGCCCCTGGGGTGCTGAGCAGTTCTTC. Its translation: CASPWGAEQFF.

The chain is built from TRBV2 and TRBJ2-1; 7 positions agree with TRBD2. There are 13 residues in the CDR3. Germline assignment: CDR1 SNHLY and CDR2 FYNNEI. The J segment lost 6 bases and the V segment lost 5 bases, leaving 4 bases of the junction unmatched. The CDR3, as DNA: TGTGCCAGCAGTCCCGCGGGAGTCAATGAGCAGTTCTTC. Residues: CASSPAGVNEQFF.

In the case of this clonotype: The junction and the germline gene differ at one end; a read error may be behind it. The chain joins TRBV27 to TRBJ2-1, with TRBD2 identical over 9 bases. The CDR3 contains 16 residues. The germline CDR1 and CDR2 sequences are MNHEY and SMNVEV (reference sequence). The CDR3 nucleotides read TGTGCCTGCAGTTTATCTAGCGGGGCCCCCTACAATGAGCAGTTCTTC. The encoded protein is CACSLSSGAPYNEQFF.

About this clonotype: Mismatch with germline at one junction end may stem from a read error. The CDR3 sequence: CASSVGGRGQEPQYF. As DNA, the CDR3 is TGCGCCAGCAGCGTGGGCGGCAGGGGCCAAGAGCCCCAGTACTTC. This chain joins TRBV5-1 and TRBJ2-5; tentative D call: TRBD1 (6 bases). CDR3 length: 15 residues. Germline assignment: CDR1 SGHRS and CDR2 YFSETQ.